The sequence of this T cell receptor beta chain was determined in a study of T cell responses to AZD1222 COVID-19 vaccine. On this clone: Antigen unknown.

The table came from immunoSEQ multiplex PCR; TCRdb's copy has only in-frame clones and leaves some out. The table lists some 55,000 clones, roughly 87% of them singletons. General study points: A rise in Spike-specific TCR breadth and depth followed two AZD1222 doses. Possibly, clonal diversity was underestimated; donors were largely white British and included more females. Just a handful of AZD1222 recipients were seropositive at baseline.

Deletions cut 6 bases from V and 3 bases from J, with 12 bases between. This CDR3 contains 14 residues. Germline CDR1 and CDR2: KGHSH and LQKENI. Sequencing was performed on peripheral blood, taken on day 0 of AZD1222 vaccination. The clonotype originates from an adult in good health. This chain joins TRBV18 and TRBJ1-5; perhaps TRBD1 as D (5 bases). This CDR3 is CASSPSGPNQPQHF. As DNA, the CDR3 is TGTGCCAGCTCTCCATCGGGGCCCAATCAGCCCCAGCATTTT.